The sample holds many counts of the clone carrying this T cell receptor (beta chain). Antigen specificity is unknown. The data stem from a study of early T cells in non-severe SARS-CoV-2 infection. This CDR3 region has 14 residues. V was clipped by 2 bases and J by 0 bases, with 7 bases between them. In germline, CDR1 is MNHEY, CDR2 SVGAGI. Unique molecular identifiers were affixed to single, distinct cDNA molecules. TCRdb re-analysed the 5' RACE reads in MiXCR, keeping a single row per CDR3 protein. The data contain some 56,000 distinct CDR3 sequences, more than 9% of them seen just once; the ten biggest clones take up 6.5%. Whole-study findings and limits: A preference for anti-spike CD8 responses marked VDJdb matching, which missed private and CD4 specificities.

This receptor was obtained from an adult who was a healthcare worker with PCR-confirmed SARS-CoV-2 infection or an uninfected control (not recorded which). The V gene is TRBV6-5, the J gene TRBJ2-5; D tentatively fits TRBD1 or TRBD2 (5 bases each). Sequencing used whole blood. The CDR3 region is CASSYQGDQETQYF. Here the CDR3 DNA reads TGTGCCAGCAGTTACCAGGGAGACCAAGAGACCCAGTACTTC.